This section outlines one T cell receptor beta chain sequence together with its context. Its antigen is currently not known. Instrument used: Illumina HiSeq 2000. TCR beta cDNA libraries were made by 5'RACE template switching that added a universal primer site and unique molecular identifiers. Priming for cDNA synthesis came from the TCR beta constant segment, and two successive PCR amplification steps followed. The authors' analysis ran thus. MIGEC handled demultiplexing of the reads and grouping by UMI, while MiTCR was used to assemble and quantify clonotypes. To exclude erroneous sequences, only TCR cDNA sequences supported by at least two reads were retained. Downstream repertoire analysis used the tcR package, and clonotypes were matched across fractions by CDR3 nucleotide sequence plus V segment. VDJmatch was used to annotate antigen specificity against VDJdb, with one amino acid substitution in CDR3 permitted. After the reads were reprocessed by TCRdb, one entry was made per CDR3 protein sequence, with no DNA. Clone size and V and J calls follow TCRdb, not the original study. Per the sample table, the count is 500,000 to 700,000 distinct CDR3 sequences. Together, the top ten hold 3% to 4.5% of the sample.

The germline V gene (reference sequence) yields DFQATT for CDR1 and SNEGSKA for CDR2. Measured from the cysteine to the phenylalanine, the CDR3 is 15 residues long. No nucleotide data were recorded. HCMV serostatus was determined by detecting HCMV-specific IgG in serum with a commercial ELISA kit. Ficoll density gradient centrifugation was used to isolate peripheral blood mononuclear cells from blood. This sample stems from a study of T cells expressing NK-cell markers (TCRdb year 2020). Background for the entire study: Three sorted T-cell subsets (CD3+CD56+NKG2C+, CD3+CD56+NKG2C- and CD3+CD56-NKG2C+) from fewer than 10 donors had their TCR beta-chain repertoires profiled. Seven of the eight sequenced donors were HCMV-seropositive and one was HCMV-seronegative. The eight sequenced donors were randomly selected healthy volunteers, three men and five women. Libraries were sequenced as 2 x 150 bp reads on Illumina HiSeq 2000/2500, MiSeq or NextSeq.

Overall study results and their limits: Whether the expanded NKG2C-expressing T cell clones were specific for HCMV antigens was left unclear. In more than 5 donors, the dominant CD3+CD56+NKG2C+ clonotypes were found to rank among the top 10 CD8+ clonotypes and to make up about 1.0-8% of CD8+ T cells. Those dominant clonotypes were again the most abundant among CD3+CD56-NKG2C+ cells in a few donors, at about 25-65%.

The chain uses TRBV20-1 and TRBJ2-4; TCRdb proposes TRBD2, but this gene call is untestable without DNA. This receptor was identified in a young man in good health. Donor details come from another sample of the same person, matched by shared clones. Sequenced sample: blood T cells: a sorted CD56 or NKG2C T cell subset, CD4+ or CD8+ T cells, or bulk PBMC T cells (not recorded which). The CDR3 region: CSATDSGAPKNIQYF.